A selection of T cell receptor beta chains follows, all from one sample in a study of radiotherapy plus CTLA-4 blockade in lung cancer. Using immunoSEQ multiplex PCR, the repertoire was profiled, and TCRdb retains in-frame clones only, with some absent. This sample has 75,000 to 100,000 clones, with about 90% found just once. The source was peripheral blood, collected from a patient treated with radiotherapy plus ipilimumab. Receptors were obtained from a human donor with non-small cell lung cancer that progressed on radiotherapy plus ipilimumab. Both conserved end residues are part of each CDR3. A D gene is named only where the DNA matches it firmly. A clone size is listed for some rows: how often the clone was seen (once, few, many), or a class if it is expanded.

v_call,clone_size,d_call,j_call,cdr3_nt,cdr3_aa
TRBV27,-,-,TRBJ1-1,TGTGCCAGCAGCCCGACGGCGGTGAACACTGAAGCTTTCTTT,CASSPTAVNTEAFF
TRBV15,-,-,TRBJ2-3,TGTGCCACCAGGGGCCTAGCGAGCACAGATACGCAGTATTTT,CATRGLASTDTQYF
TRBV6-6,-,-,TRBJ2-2,TGTGCCAGCAGAGACTTCCCAAACACCGGGGAGCTGTTTTTT,CASRDFPNTGELFF
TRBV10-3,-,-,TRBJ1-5,TGTGCCATCCGGTGGGCTCCTAATCAGCCCCAGCATTTT,CAIRWAPNQPQHF
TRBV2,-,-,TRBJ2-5,TGTGCCAGCAGTGATGAGCCCTCCGTCGGAAAGACCCAGTACTTC,CASSDEPSVGKTQYF
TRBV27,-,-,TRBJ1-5,TGTGCCAGCAGTTTTGGGGGGGATCAGCCCCAGCATTTT,CASSFGGDQPQHF
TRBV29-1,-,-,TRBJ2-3,TGCAGCGTTGGCCAGGGGAGCTGGGCAGATACGCAGTATTTT,CSVGQGSWADTQYF
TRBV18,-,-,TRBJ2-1,TGTGCCAGCTCACCACCTTTGTCACTATTGGAGCAGTTCTTC,CASSPPLSLLEQFF
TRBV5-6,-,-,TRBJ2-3,TGTGCCAGCAGCTCGACGCCGTCGAGCACAGATACGCAGTATTTT,CASSSTPSSTDTQYF
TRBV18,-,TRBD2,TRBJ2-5,TGTGCCAGCTCACTACTAGCGGAACAAGAGACCCAGTACTTC,CASSLLAEQETQYF
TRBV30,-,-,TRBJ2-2,TGTGCCTGGACCGCAAGGGTATTCACCGGGGAGCTGTTTTTT,CAWTARVFTGELFF
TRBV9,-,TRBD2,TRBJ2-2,TGTGCCAGCAGCGCACTAGGGACTAGCGGGAGTCGCGCCGGGGAGCTGTTTTTT,CASSALGTSGSRAGELFF
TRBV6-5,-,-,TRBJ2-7,TGTGCCAGCAGTTACCAAAACGACGAGCAGTACTTC,CASSYQNDEQYF
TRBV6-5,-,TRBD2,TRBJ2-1,TGTGCCAGCACTACACTAGCGGGAGGGTACAATGAGCAGTTCTTC,CASTTLAGGYNEQFF
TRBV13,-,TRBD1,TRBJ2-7,TGTGCCAGCAGGTTGGACAGGGGCTCCTACGAGCAGTACTTC,CASRLDRGSYEQYF
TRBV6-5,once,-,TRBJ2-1,TGTGCCAGCAGTTACTCGCGGCGACCGAGCTACAATGAGCAGTTCTTC,CASSYSRRPSYNEQFF
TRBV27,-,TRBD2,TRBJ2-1,TGTGCCAGCAGTTTCATCAGCGGGGCCTCCTACAATGAGCAGTTCTTC,CASSFISGASYNEQFF